What follows describes a single TCR beta chain. This entry is derived from a study of blood T cell repertoires in COVID-19. Recruitment covered fewer than 25 US areas and drew participants whose ages spanned roughly 18 to 89 years. Clinical history as reported by participants underpinned cohort assignment. People in the exposed group encountered a COVID-19 case within 2 weeks before entering the study. Germline assignment: CDR1 KGHSH and CDR2 LQKENI. V lost 1 base to trimming and J lost 6 bases, with 6 bases between them. There are 12 residues in the CDR3. Original analysis: Reference gene primer amplification gave nucleated cell count estimates. Repertoires were generated with immunoSEQ multiplex PCR, while TCRdb's copy carries only in-frame clones and drops some. V, J and clone size are taken as reported in that table, and D and trimming were inferred from the DNA itself. The sample has roughly 230,000 clones; 80% to 90% are singletons.

The sample comprised PBMCs or T cells enriched from blood (not recorded which). This sequence joins TRBV18 and TRBJ1-1; D possibly corresponds to TRBD1 (5 bases). This clonotype was obtained from a woman between 45 and 65 years old who had been exposed to COVID-19. For the CDR3, the DNA is TGTGCCAGCTCACCACTAGGGGCTGAAGCTTTCTTT. Translated: CASSPLGAEAFF.